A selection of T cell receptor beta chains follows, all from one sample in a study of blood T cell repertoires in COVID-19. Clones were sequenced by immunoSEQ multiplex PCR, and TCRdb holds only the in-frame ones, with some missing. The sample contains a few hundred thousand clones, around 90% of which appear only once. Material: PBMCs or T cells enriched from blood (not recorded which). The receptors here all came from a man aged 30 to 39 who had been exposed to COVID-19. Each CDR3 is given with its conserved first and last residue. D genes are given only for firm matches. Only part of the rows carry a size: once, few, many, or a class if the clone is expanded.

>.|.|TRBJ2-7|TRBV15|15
CATSRVQGVNFEQYF
TGTGCCACCAGCAGAGTTCAAGGGGTTAATTTCGAGCAGTACTTC
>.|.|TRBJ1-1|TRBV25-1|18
CASSDDPRTPEKNTEAFF
TGTGCCAGCAGTGACGATCCCCGGACACCCGAGAAGAACACTGAAGCTTTCTTT
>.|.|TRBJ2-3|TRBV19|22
CASSITLFYVQGTAQDTDTQYF
TGTGCCAGTAGTATAACCCTTTTTTATGTTCAGGGTACCGCTCAGGACACAGATACGCAGTATTTT
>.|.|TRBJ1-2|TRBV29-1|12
CSVDRGNYGYTF
TGCAGCGTTGATCGGGGGAACTATGGCTACACCTTC
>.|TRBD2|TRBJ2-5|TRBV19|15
CASSRTSGPQETQYF
TGTGCCAGTAGCCGGACTAGCGGGCCCCAAGAGACCCAGTACTTC
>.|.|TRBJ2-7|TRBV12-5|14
CASGLVNRGGEQYF
TGTGCTAGTGGTTTGGTAAATAGGGGTGGGGAGCAGTACTTC
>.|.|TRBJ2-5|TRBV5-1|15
CASSLDSRRGETQYF
TGCGCCAGCAGCTTGGACTCCCGCCGCGGGGAGACCCAGTACTTC
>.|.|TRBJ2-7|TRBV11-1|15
CASSFGTGRSYEQYF
TGTGCCAGCAGCTTTGGTACAGGGCGCAGCTACGAGCAGTACTTC
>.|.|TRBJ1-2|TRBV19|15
CASTPGWDNNYGYTF
TGTGCCAGTACCCCTGGATGGGACAATAACTATGGCTACACCTTC
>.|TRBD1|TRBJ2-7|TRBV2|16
CASTLDRAHKTYEQYF
TGTGCCAGCACTCTTGACAGGGCCCATAAGACCTACGAGCAGTACTTC
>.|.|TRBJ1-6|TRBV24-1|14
CATNEAAYNSPLHF
TGTGCCACCAACGAGGCGGCCTATAATTCACCCCTCCACTTT
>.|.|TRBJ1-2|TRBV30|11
CAWGSTLGYTF
TGTGCCTGGGGATCAACCCTAGGCTACACCTTC
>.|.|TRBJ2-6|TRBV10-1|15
CASKLGSSGANVLTF
TGCGCCAGCAAACTCGGGAGCTCTGGGGCCAACGTCCTGACTTTC
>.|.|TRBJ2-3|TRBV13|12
CASRSFSDTQYF
TGTGCCAGCAGGTCTTTTTCAGATACGCAGTATTTT
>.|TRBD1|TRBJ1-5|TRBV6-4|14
CASSVDRESQPQHF
TGTGCCAGCAGTGTTGACAGGGAAAGTCAGCCCCAGCATTTT
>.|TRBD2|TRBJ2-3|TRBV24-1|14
CATSAPTGGAAKYF
TGTGCCACCAGTGCCCCCACGGGGGGGGCAGCAAAGTATTTT
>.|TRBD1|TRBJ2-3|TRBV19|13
CASRPIQGDTQYF
TGTGCCAGTAGGCCAATACAGGGGGATACGCAGTATTTT
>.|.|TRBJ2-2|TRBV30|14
CARTLGPGFGELFF
TGTGCCAGAACCTTAGGGCCAGGGTTCGGGGAGCTGTTTTTT
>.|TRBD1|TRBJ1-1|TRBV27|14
CARSGTGMNTEAFF
TGTGCCAGGTCTGGGACAGGAATGAACACTGAAGCTTTCTTT
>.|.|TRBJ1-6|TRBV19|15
CASSEQGNSDSPLHF
TGTGCCAGTAGCGAGCAGGGGAATTCGGATTCACCCCTCCACTTT
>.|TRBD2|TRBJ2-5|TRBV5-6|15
CASSEKTSVQETQYF
TGTGCCAGCAGCGAAAAGACTAGCGTCCAAGAGACCCAGTACTTC
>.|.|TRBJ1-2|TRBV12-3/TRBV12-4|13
CASSFGQGWGYTF
TGTGCCAGCAGTTTTGGCCAGGGATGGGGCTACACCTTC
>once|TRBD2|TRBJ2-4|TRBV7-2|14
CASSLVRGGGIQYF
TGTGCCAGCAGCTTAGTTAGGGGCGGGGGCATTCAGTACTTC
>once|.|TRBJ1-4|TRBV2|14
CASTSLQSNEKLFF
TGTGCCAGCACCAGTCTTCAGTCTAATGAAAAACTGTTTTTT
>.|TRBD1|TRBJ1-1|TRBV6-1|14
CASSDDRGITEAFF
TGTGCCAGCAGTGATGACAGGGGTATCACTGAAGCTTTCTTT
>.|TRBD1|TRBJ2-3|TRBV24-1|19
CATSDTGTGGLESPDTQYF
TGTGCCACCAGTGACACCGGGACAGGGGGCTTAGAGTCCCCAGATACGCAGTATTTT
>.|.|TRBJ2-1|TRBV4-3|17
CASSQEARPPMEGKQFF
TGCGCCAGCAGCCAAGAGGCTCGGCCCCCGATGGAGGGAAAGCAGTTCTTC